The 19 T cell receptor beta chains reported below all come from one sample, sequenced in a study of blood T cell repertoires in COVID-19 (dated by TCRdb to 2020 to 2021). The library came from the immunoSEQ multiplex PCR assay. TCRdb took this table from immuneACCESS and kept in-frame rearrangements with V and J called. Such tables lack part of the clones; where checked against another copy, unresolved V genes explain under half of the gap, and the rest is unexplained. The sample table shows over 35,000 clones, and about four fifths are seen once. The ten largest clones add up to 20% to 30% of the sample. Sequenced input: peripheral blood. These receptors were taken from a man aged 65 to 79 with acute or convalescent COVID-19.

The J gene is TRBJ1-1, the V gene TRBV12-3 or TRBV12-4; D ambiguous. This CDR3 region has 13 residues. The V end was cut by 2 bases, the J end by 0 bases, with 4 bases between. Written as DNA, the CDR3 is TGTGCCAGCAGTTTATATTTGAACACTGAAGCTTTCTTT. Translated: CASSLYLNTEAFF.

This chain links TRBV5-6 with TRBJ2-1; possible D gene TRBD2, 5 bases. V lost 7 bases to trimming and J lost 1 base, with 12 bases between them. Germline V gives CDR1 SGHDT, CDR2 YYEEEE. CDR3 length: 14 residues. CDR3 sequence reads: CASGELGSYNEQFF. The CDR3 nucleotides read TGTGCCAGCGGGGAGCTCGGGTCCTACAATGAGCAGTTCTTC. The variable domain in full, completed from reference TRBV5-6 and TRBJ2-1, reads DAGVTQSPTHLIKTRGQQVTLRCSPKSGHDTVSWYQQALGQGPQFIFQYYEEEERQRGNFPDRFSGHQFPNYSSELNVNALLLGDSALYLCASGELGSYNEQFFGPGTRLTVL.

The chain links TRBV19 to TRBJ2-2; the match to TRBD1 covers 8 bases. The CDR3 runs 18 residues. Germline assignment: CDR1 LNHDA and CDR2 SQIVND (reference sequence). Trimming took 3 bases from V and 7 from J; bases not matched to a gene: 16. CDR3 loop: CASSMRGTGTLFFGELFF. The CDR3 region has the DNA TGTGCCAGTAGTATGCGAGGGACAGGCACTCTTTTCTTCGGGGAGCTGTTTTTT.

V usage is TRBV27 and J usage is TRBJ2-7; D is possibly TRBD1 (5 bases). The CDR3 sequence is 15 residues long. The germline gives CDR1 MNHEY, CDR2 SMNVEV (reference sequence). V was trimmed by 2 bases and J by 3 bases, leaving 14 bases between them. The CDR3 here is CASSLQGAVRYEQYF. Written as DNA, the CDR3 is TGTGCCAGCAGTTTACAGGGCGCGGTCCGCTACGAGCAGTACTTC.

This chain joins TRBV7-3 and TRBJ2-1; 7 nucleotides match TRBD2. V was pared by 5 bases and J by 8 bases, with 6 bases of the junction left unmatched. Germline CDR1 and CDR2: SGHTA and FQGTGA. This CDR3 has 13 amino acids. The chain's CDR3 is CASSPGGGDEQFF. The CDR3 region has the DNA TGTGCCAGCAGCCCGGGAGGCGGGGATGAGCAGTTCTTC.

The chain is built from TRBV5-4 and TRBJ2-3; TRBD1 matches 12 bases. With 4 bases clipped from V and 9 bases from J, the junction kept 15 bases outside the gene matches. Germline V gives CDR1 SGHNT, CDR2 YYREEE (reference sequence). The CDR3 length is 17 residues. The CDR3 coding sequence is TGTGCCAGCAGCGTCCCTCAGGGGACAGGGGGCGAGTTCACGCAGTATTTT. Translated: CASSVPQGTGGEFTQYF.

The chain recombines TRBV11-3 with TRBJ2-5; D possibly corresponds to TRBD2 (6 bases). This CDR3 comprises 14 residues. Trimming cost V 4 bases and J 7 bases, with 16 bases left between them. Germline CDR1 is SGHNT and CDR2 is YENEEA. The CDR3 spells CASSSGTGIGTQYF. The CDR3 DNA reads TGTGCCAGCAGCTCGGGGACTGGGATTGGGACCCAGTACTTC.

The V and J genes are TRBV6-2 or TRBV6-3 and TRBJ2-7; D not certain. Trimming cost V 2 bases and J 5 bases, with 4 bases left between them. The CDR3 extends over 11 amino acids. The germline V gene encodes CDR1 MNHEY and CDR2 SVGEGT. CDR3 loop: CASSYLHEQYF. The CDR3 DNA follows: TGTGCCAGCAGTTACCTCCACGAGCAGTACTTC.

The chain is built from TRBV28 and TRBJ1-1; D ambiguous. Germline values: CDR1 MDHEN, CDR2 SYDVKM. The CDR3 consists of 14 residues. Trimming shortened V by 6 bases and J by 4 bases, and 15 bases separated the two germline ends. CDR3 protein: CASSPTALGTEAFF. The CDR3 DNA follows: TGTGCCAGCAGCCCAACAGCATTAGGCACTGAAGCTTTCTTT.

The J gene is TRBJ2-3, the V gene TRBV11-3; 9 positions match TRBD1. Germline V CDR1 and CDR2: SGHNT, YENEEA. This CDR3 region has 15 residues. The V segment lost 5 bases and the J segment 1 base; nucleotides outside the gene matches: 4. CDR3 bases: TGTGCCAGCAGCAAACAGGGGGCGGGCACAGATACGCAGTATTTT. It translates to CASSKQGAGTDTQYF.

The rearrangement joins TRBV2 to TRBJ1-1, with D hard to call. CDR3 length: 13 residues. V gave up 6 bases and J gave up 1 base, with 9 bases separating them. Germline lookup yields CDR1 SNHLY and CDR2 FYNNEI. This CDR3 is CASSRSTNTEAFF. CDR3 nucleotide sequence: TGTGCCAGCAGCCGGTCTACGAACACTGAAGCTTTCTTT.

The chain couples TRBV5-4 to TRBJ2-2; D perhaps matches TRBD1 (5 bases). Trimming cost V 4 bases and J 6 bases, with 10 bases left between them. Germline V gene lookup returns CDR1 SGHNT and CDR2 YYREEE (reference sequence). The CDR3 extends over 13 amino acids. CDR3 nucleotide sequence: TGTGCCAGCAGCCACCAAGGGGCCGGGGAGCTGTTTTTT. Encoded protein: CASSHQGAGELFF.

V gene TRBV28 combines with J gene TRBJ1-1; the D is unclear. Deletions cut 8 bases from V and 7 bases from J, with 14 bases between. This CDR3 region has 12 residues. Germline V gives CDR1 MDHEN, CDR2 SYDVKM. The CDR3, as DNA: TGTGCCAGCGGGGAGAGAGGCTTTGAAGCTTTCTTT. The encoded protein is CASGERGFEAFF.

The chain has TRBV9 and TRBJ2-4, with TRBD2 matching 15 bases. This CDR3 region has 19 residues. From germline, CDR1 is SGDLS and CDR2 YYNGEE. V lost 3 bases, J lost 0 bases, and 7 bases stayed unmatched. The CDR3 sequence: CASSDRPGLAGGAKNIQYF. CDR3 coding DNA: TGTGCCAGCAGCGATAGGCCGGGACTAGCGGGAGGAGCCAAAAACATTCAGTACTTC.

The rearrangement links TRBV14 to TRBJ1-2; the match to TRBD1 covers 9 bases. This CDR3 comprises 15 residues. The V gene end was trimmed by 1 base and the J gene end by 2 bases; junction bases not matched to a gene: 2. Germline values: CDR1 SGHDN, CDR2 FVKESK. The CDR3: CASSQVDRGNYGYTF. The CDR3 DNA reads as TGTGCCAGCAGCCAAGTAGACAGGGGGAACTATGGCTACACCTTC.

There are a few counts of this clone. The chain recombines TRBV7-9 with TRBJ2-6, with a tentative D call TRBD1 (6 bases). CDR1 and CDR2 (germline): SEHNR, FQNEAQ (reference sequence). The CDR3 runs 15 residues. The ends were cut back, 2 bases at V and 4 bases at J, with 9 bases in the middle. The CDR3 nucleotides are TGTGCCAGCAGCTTATCAGGGGCCGGGGCCAACGTCCTGACTTTC. Its translation is CASSLSGAGANVLTF.

This chain links TRBV5-1 with TRBJ2-1; weak D call: TRBD2 (5 bases). CDR1 SGHRS and CDR2 YFSETQ come from the germline V gene. V was cut by 8 bases and J by 5 bases, with 14 bases left in between. This CDR3 contains 13 residues. The CDR3 bases are TGCGCCAGTTTTGGCGGGCTTAACAATGAGCAGTTCTTC. Its translation: CASFGGLNNEQFF.

Here the CDR3 reads CASSPGTSGIPSTDTQYF. CDR3 coding DNA: TGTGCCAGCAGTCCGGGGACTAGCGGGATCCCTAGCACAGATACGCAGTATTTT. The chain couples TRBV28 to TRBJ2-3; 13 bases agree with TRBD2. Germline values: CDR1 MDHEN, CDR2 SYDVKM. CDR3 length: 18 amino acids. V lost 5 bases, J lost 0 bases, and 8 bases stayed unmatched.

The rearrangement joins TRBV6-5 to TRBJ1-2; a weak D match, TRBD1 (6 bases). The CDR3 runs to 13 residues. Trimming removed 0 bases at V and 5 bases at J, with 7 bases between. CDR1 and CDR2 (germline): MNHEY, SVGAGI. The CDR3 DNA sequence: TGTGCCAGCAGTTACTCAGGGGGTTATGGCTACACCTTC. It translates to CASSYSGGYGYTF.